This T cell receptor (beta chain) originates from a study of blood T cell repertoires in COVID-19 (dated by TCRdb to 2019 to 2021). For the study in its entirety: The collaborator samples originated in the United States, Italy and Spain and spanned the acute and convalescent phases of COVID-19. HLA class I and class II types, where available, came from metadata supplied by the sample provider rather than from assay-based typing. The material from the prospective study consisted of cDNA or gDNA derived from T cells, B-cell-depleted T cells, or PBMCs. The samples were drawn from the first 160 participants of the ongoing ImmuneRACE study and from some 1,300 subjects provided by 6 global collaborators. Sample metadata almost always included a de-identified subject ID, COVID-19 status, age in years and sex. Subjects who had been exposed to COVID-19, were actively infected with it, or had recovered from it provided the deeply sampled blood TCRbeta repertoires that made up the dataset. A freely available public database, intended as a resource for researchers studying the immune response to SARS-CoV-2, is where the repertoires were released. Broad study findings and their caveats: The quantity of clinical and demographic metadata differed by source and by participant and was supplied without curation.

In the case of this clone: The antigen this receptor binds is unknown. Base qualities are missing; no much larger clone stands one base away.

Enrolling through a virtual design, the prospective study's participants ranged in age from roughly 18 to 89 years and lived across 24 United States geographic areas. In the prospective study, cohorts were assigned on the basis of participant-reported clinical history obtained from a screening survey and a study questionnaire. Recovered participants in ImmuneRACE Cohort 3 were defined as having two consecutive negative NP/OP PCR tests, clearance from a healthcare professional, or resolution of symptoms. In the prospective study, whole blood, serum and a nasopharyngeal or oropharyngeal swab were collected from each participant by mobile phlebotomists. Over a roughly two-month period, participants in the prospective study had the option of providing additional blood draws and questionnaires. Before DNA extraction, blood samples from the prospective study were shipped at room temperature or frozen.

TCRbeta CDR3 regions were amplified from genomic DNA by means of the immunoSEQ Assay, a bias-controlled multiplex PCR. Concerning the study's data processing: The number of nucleated cells in each sample was estimated from the amplification of reference gene primers within the assay. To quantify the absolute abundance of each unique TCRbeta CDR3 rearrangement, sequence reads were collapsed and filtered. For each sample, productive Simpson clonality was calculated as the square root of Simpson's diversity index across productive rearrangements. TCRdb stores this immuneACCESS table with in-frame sequences only. Part of the clones is absent; in the studies checked, under half of the shortfall reflects unresolved V genes, and no reason is known for the rest. V, J and clone size were drawn from that table, and D and trimming were deduced from the DNA. The sample table holds fewer than 400,000 clones, of which 89% were seen once. The top ten clonotypes cover 4.5% to 5.5% of the sample.

The sequencing sample was made of PBMCs or T cells enriched from blood (not recorded which). This sequence originates from a man in his sixties who had recovered from COVID-19.

In nucleotide form, the sequence is TGCGCCAGCAGCCAAGACGTGGGGCTGGGTCAGCCCCAGCATTTT. This is translated as CASSQDVGLGQPQHF. The rearranged segments are TRBV4-1 and TRBJ1-5; matching of 5 bases hints at TRBD1 as the D gene. CDR1 MGHRA and CDR2 YSYEKL were looked up in the germline V gene. The CDR3 has 15 amino acids, counting the end cysteine and phenylalanine. CDR3 DNA only is kept here, 45 bases in frame from base 1. V sheds 0 bases and J sheds 6 bases, leaving 12 bases between their ends.